One sample yielded the 27 T cell receptor beta chains listed below, sequenced in a study of vaccination effects on CD4 cells after COVID-19. Their antigens remain unidentified. The assay was immunoSEQ multiplex PCR, and TCRdb's table has in-frame clones only and misses some. Here the sample spans about 32,000 clones, 72% being singletons. After expansion with viral peptide pools in the ViraFEST assay, antigen-specific CD4+ T cells were sequenced. The culture ran for roughly ten days before CD4+ T cells were isolated. Each participant was given two doses of one vaccine (BNT162b2 or mRNA-1273). The specimen was CD4+ T cells from PBMCs cultured with HCoV-229E spike peptides, collected after COVID-19 vaccination. The receptors originated from a human donor who received a COVID-19 vaccine.

This clone was recorded once. CDR3 nucleotides: TGTGCCAGCAGCTCGGGGCTTACGGCGGGCACAGATACGCAGTATTTT. The encoded protein is CASSSGLTAGTDTQYF. The chain links TRBV7-2 to TRBJ2-3; D tentatively fits TRBD1 or TRBD2 (5 bases each). The CDR3 totals 16 residues. CDR1 and CDR2 from the germline V gene are SGHTA and FQGNSA. The ends were cut back, 4 bases at V and 1 base at J, with 15 bases in the middle. Combining the CDR3 with reference TRBV7-2 and TRBJ2-3 gives the whole variable domain GAGVSQSPSNKVTEKGKDVELRCDPISGHTALYWYRQSLGQGLEFLIYFQGNSAPDKSGLPSDRFSAERTGGSVSTLTIQRTQQEDSAVYLCASSSGLTAGTDTQYFGPGTRLTVL.

V usage is TRBV5-8 and J usage is TRBJ2-1; 8 nucleotides match TRBD2. The V gene's germline CDR1 is SGHTS and CDR2 YDEGEE. CDR3 length: 16 residues. Germline trimming cut 0 bases from V and 8 bases from J; bases unmatched to any gene: 10. For the CDR3, the DNA is TGTGCCAGCAGCTTGGGGGGCCGGACCGGGGGGGATGAGCAGTTCTTC. It encodes CASSLGGRTGGDEQFF.

This chain connects TRBV2 to TRBJ2-7, with D possibly being TRBD2 (5 bases). Trimming removed 7 bases from V and 4 bases from J, with 11 bases in between. Germline V gene sequence: CDR1 SNHLY, CDR2 FYNNEI. This CDR3 region has 12 residues. In DNA, the CDR3 is TGTGCCAGCAAGGGTGAGGGTTACGAGCAGTACTTC. Protein product: CASKGEGYEQYF.

This sequence joins TRBV28 and TRBJ1-5; a weak D match, TRBD1 (5 bases). CDR3 size: 16 residues. Germline V gene lookup returns CDR1 MDHEN and CDR2 SYDVKM. Between the trimmed V and J ends, which lost 2 bases and 10 bases, there was a span of 21 bases. The chain's CDR3 is CASSLSPEVGGRPQHF. CDR3 DNA sequence: TGTGCCAGCAGTTTAAGTCCCGAAGTGGGGGGAAGACCCCAGCATTTT.

CDR3 DNA: TGTGCCAGCAGTCCGCCTGCGGGGAATGAGCAGTTCTTC. Protein: CASSPPAGNEQFF. The chain has TRBV6-4 and TRBJ2-1; tentatively, D is TRBD2 (6 bases). CDR1 is MRHNA and CDR2 is SNTAGT in the germline V gene. V was cut by 5 bases and J by 7 bases, with 12 bases left in between. This CDR3 is 13 amino acids long.

The chain couples TRBV27 to TRBJ1-1; unclear D gene. The germline V gene encodes CDR1 MNHEY and CDR2 SMNVEV (reference sequence). Deletions cut 8 bases from V and 3 bases from J, with 10 bases between. CDR3 length equals 12 residues. The DNA for the CDR3 is TGTGCCAGCCGACATCCTGACACTGAAGCTTTCTTT. It translates to CASRHPDTEAFF.

The gene calls are TRBV15 and TRBJ1-3; D unclear. Trimming stripped 2 bases from V and 0 bases from J, with 5 bases between. Germline V gene sequence: CDR1 LNHNV, CDR2 YYDKDF (reference sequence). CDR3 length: 14 amino acids. CDR3 bases: TGTGCCACCAGCAGATACCGCTCTGGAAACACCATATATTTT. Translating it yields CATSRYRSGNTIYF.

Only one count was recorded for this clone. The chain combines TRBV3-1 (or the pseudogene TRBV3-2) with TRBJ2-5, with 8 bases aligning to TRBD2. This CDR3 is 15 amino acids long. J was trimmed by 9 bases and V by 4 bases; bases with no gene match: 13. The germline gives CDR1 LGHDT, CDR2 YNNKEL (reference sequence). The CDR3 DNA sequence: TGTGCCAGCAGCCCAACCGGACTAGCAATGGGAGCCCAGTACTTC. It yields the protein CASSPTGLAMGAQYF.

The chain uses TRBV7-8 and TRBJ1-6; 7 nucleotides align to TRBD1. The CDR3 sequence is 11 residues long. The V gene's germline CDR1 is SGHVS and CDR2 FQNEAQ. Trimming at V came to 5 bases and at J to 14 bases, leaving 3 bases not matched to a gene. The CDR3 loop reads CASSRTGTLHF. CDR3 DNA sequence: TGTGCCAGCAGCCGGACAGGCACCCTCCACTTT.

This clone came up a few times. The rearrangement links TRBV18 to TRBJ2-7, with D tentatively TRBD1 (5 bases). Trimming took 5 bases from V and 3 from J, leaving 11 bases between them. CDR1 and CDR2 (germline): KGHSH, LQKENI. The CDR3 runs 13 residues. This chain's CDR3 is CASSKTEVYEQYF. Written as DNA, the CDR3 is TGTGCCAGCTCAAAGACAGAGGTCTACGAGCAGTACTTC.

This clone was detected only once. This chain uses TRBV6-1 with TRBJ2-3; 9 bases agree with TRBD2. Germline CDR1 and CDR2: MNHNS and SASEGT. The CDR3 is 13 amino acids. V shed 1 base and J 14 bases; nucleotides not matched to a gene: 7. The CDR3 sequence: CASSEGPGTSRYF. For the CDR3, the DNA is TGTGCCAGCAGTGAAGGCCCGGGGACTAGCAGGTATTTT.

The V gene is TRBV6-5, the J gene TRBJ2-7, with D possibly being TRBD1 (5 bases). Trimming took off 9 bases at V and 0 bases at J, with 15 bases between the two ends. The CDR3 has 14 amino acids. Germline CDR1 MNHEY, CDR2 SVGAGI. The CDR3 sequence: CASRMTVTSYEQYF. In DNA, the CDR3 is TGTGCCAGTAGAATGACAGTAACCTCCTACGAGCAGTACTTC.

The chain links TRBV28 to TRBJ2-3; TRBD2 matches at 7 bases. V lost 6 bases to trimming and J lost 2 bases; unmatched junction nucleotides: 11. This CDR3 spans 16 amino acids. CDR1 is MDHEN, CDR2 SYDVKM, per germline. The CDR3 DNA reads as TGTGCCAGCAGCGCCTGGGACTACTCAACCACAGATACGCAGTATTTT. Translating gives CASSAWDYSTTDTQYF.

A few counts support this clone. This chain uses TRBV3-1 (or the pseudogene TRBV3-2) with TRBJ2-1; D is ambiguous. CDR1 is LGHDT and CDR2 is YNNKEL in the germline V gene (reference sequence). Deletions cut 4 bases from V and 7 bases from J, with 8 bases between. This CDR3 has 12 amino acids. The CDR3 here is CASSRIVNEQFF. CDR3 DNA sequence: TGTGCCAGCAGCCGTATAGTAAATGAGCAGTTCTTC.

The chain is built from TRBV27 and TRBJ1-2; D may be TRBD1 (5 bases). The V end lost 3 bases, the J end lost 4 bases, and 18 bases lay between the germline ends. Germline V gene data show CDR1 as MNHEY and CDR2 as SMNVEV (reference sequence). CDR3 length: 16 amino acids. For the CDR3, the DNA is TGTGCCAGCAGTTTGCAGCCAAGTCGGGGCCCCTATGGCTACACCTTC. It codes for CASSLQPSRGPYGYTF.

This clone was counted a single time. The V and J genes are TRBV18 and TRBJ1-2, with 8 positions matching TRBD1. This CDR3 region has 15 residues. The germline gives CDR1 KGHSH, CDR2 LQKENI. Trimming at V came to 0 bases and at J to 4 bases, leaving 4 bases not matched to a gene. In nucleotides, the CDR3 is TGTGCCAGCTCACCACCTCGGACAGGGCCCTATGGCTACACCTTC. Amino acids: CASSPPRTGPYGYTF. Supplemented by reference TRBV18 and TRBJ1-2, the full variable domain reads NAGVMQNPRHLVRRRGQEARLRCSPMKGHSHVYWYRQLPEEGLKFMVYLQKENIIDESGMPKERFSAEFPKEGPSILRIQQVVRGDSAAYFCASSPPRTGPYGYTFGSGTRLTVV.

The chain has TRBV27 and TRBJ1-4; no definite D call. Germline V gene data show CDR1 as MNHEY and CDR2 as SMNVEV (reference sequence). The CDR3 is made up of 12 amino acids. The V end was cut by 6 bases, the J end by 8 bases, with 10 bases between. The chain's CDR3 is CASSPRGEKLFF. The CDR3 nucleotides read TGTGCCAGCAGCCCCAGAGGAGAAAAACTGTTTTTT. The whole variable domain, remainder taken from reference TRBV27 and TRBJ1-4, is EAQVTQNPRYLITVTGKKLTVTCSQNMNHEYMSWYRQDPGLGLRQIYYSMNVEVTDKGDVPEGYKVSRKEKRNFPLILESPSPNQTSLYFCASSPRGEKLFFGSGTQLSVL.

This clone occurred once. This chain links TRBV14 with TRBJ1-2, with D unresolved. The V end lost 3 bases, the J end lost 4 bases, and 12 bases lay between the germline ends. The V gene's germline CDR1 is SGHDN and CDR2 FVKESK. This CDR3 comprises 14 residues. Written as DNA, the CDR3 is TGTGCCAGCAGCCACGGGAGTGTGGGCTATGGCTACACCTTC. This sequence encodes CASSHGSVGYGYTF.

The chain has TRBV29-1 and TRBJ2-3; the D gene is possibly TRBD2 (6 bases). Between the trimmed V and J ends, which lost 6 bases and 2 bases, there was a span of 15 bases. The CDR3 has 14 amino acids. Looked up from germline, CDR1 is SQVTM and CDR2 is ANQGSEA. This chain's CDR3 is CSVPAGPVTDTQYF. CDR3 DNA: TGCAGCGTCCCGGCGGGGCCTGTCACAGATACGCAGTATTTT.

This chain connects TRBV5-6 to TRBJ1-5, with D uncertain. With 0 bases removed from V and 4 bases from J, the gap between germline ends came to 14 bases. In germline, CDR1 is SGHDT, CDR2 YYEEEE. CDR3 length: 16 residues. This CDR3 is CASSLAAGTRNQPQHF. The DNA of the CDR3 is TGTGCCAGCAGCTTGGCAGCGGGAACGCGGAATCAGCCCCAGCATTTT.

In its sample, this clone was seen a few times. This chain links TRBV5-1 with TRBJ1-1; 8 nucleotides match TRBD1. The CDR3 has 14 amino acids. Germline CDR1 SGHRS, CDR2 YFSETQ. V dropped 5 bases and J dropped 1; count of bases not matched to a gene: 4. In DNA form, the CDR3 reads TGCGCCAGCAGATCGGGACAGGCGAACACTGAAGCTTTCTTT. Amino acid sequence: CASRSGQANTEAFF. The full variable domain, rest sourced from reference TRBV5-1 and TRBJ1-1, is KAGVTQTPRYLIKTRGQQVTLSCSPISGHRSVSWYQQTPGQGLQFLFEYFSETQRNKGNFPGRFSGRQFSNSRSEMNVSTLELGDSALYLCASRSGQANTEAFFGQGTRLTVV.

The chain is built from TRBV18 and TRBJ1-1; D is perhaps TRBD1 (5 bases). Trimming took 4 bases from V and 4 from J, leaving 16 bases between them. This CDR3 has 15 residues. Germline CDR1 KGHSH, CDR2 LQKENI. CDR3 DNA sequence: TGTGCCAGCTCACTTCAGGTGGGGGGTGGCACTGAAGCTTTCTTT. Residues: CASSLQVGGGTEAFF.

The genes are TRBV6-5 and TRBJ2-7; no definite D call. Germline assignment: CDR1 MNHEY and CDR2 SVGAGI. The CDR3 covers 12 residues. The CDR3 sequence is CAAKGSLYEQYF. The CDR3 coding sequence is TGTGCGGCTAAGGGATCTCTCTACGAGCAGTACTTC.

The CDR3 region has the DNA TGCAGCGTTCGGCTGAACACTGAAGCTTTCTTT. This sequence encodes CSVRLNTEAFF. This chain connects TRBV29-1 to TRBJ1-1; no clear D gene. This CDR3 has 11 amino acids. V was trimmed by 5 bases and J by 0 bases, leaving 4 bases between them. Germline V gene lookup returns CDR1 SQVTM and CDR2 ANQGSEA.

The chain combines TRBV10-3 with TRBJ2-1; 8 positions match TRBD2. Trimming took 0 bases from V and 10 from J; bases not matched to a gene: 5. This CDR3 is built from 14 residues. CDR1 and CDR2 from the germline V gene are ENHRY and SYGVKD. The CDR3 spells CAISESISGVEQFF. The CDR3 coding sequence is TGTGCCATCAGTGAGTCCATTAGCGGGGTAGAGCAGTTCTTC.

This clone appeared a few times. J is TRBJ2-5 and V is TRBV6-5, with 12 bases identical to TRBD2. With V trimmed by 5 bases and J by 7 bases, 8 bases remained unmatched. In germline, CDR1 is MNHEY, CDR2 SVGAGI. The CDR3 length is 15 residues. In DNA, the CDR3 is TGTGCCAGCAGTAGGACTAGCGGGACAACTGGGACCCAGTACTTC. Protein sequence: CASSRTSGTTGTQYF.

This chain links TRBV19 with TRBJ1-5; 8 bases agree with TRBD1. V dropped 5 bases and J dropped 2; count of bases not matched to a gene: 8. The CDR3 loop spans 16 amino acids. Germline V gene data show CDR1 as LNHDA and CDR2 as SQIVND (reference sequence). The CDR3 spells CASSASKGQGNQPQHF. The CDR3, as DNA: TGTGCCAGTAGTGCGAGCAAGGGACAGGGCAATCAGCCCCAGCATTTT.